This TCR beta chain was recorded in a study of blood T cell repertoires in COVID-19. Study at large: Sites across the United States, Italy and Spain contributed samples from acute and convalescent COVID-19. T cells, B-cell-depleted T cells, or PBMCs supplied cDNA or gDNA.

In the authors' methods: Reference gene primer amplification gave nucleated cell count estimates. The data were produced by immunoSEQ multiplex PCR, yet TCRdb's version contains in-frame clones alone and is incomplete. The V and J calls and the clone size are those of that table, but D and trimming were determined from the DNA. The sample holds more than 60,000 clones, 75% to 95% seen once. The receptor's source is a human donor in a cohort sampled during active COVID-19. The specimen sequenced was peripheral blood.

The CDR3 sequence: CASSHLRTEAFF. The CDR3 DNA reads TGTGCCAGCAGCCACCTGAGGACTGAAGCTTTCTTT. The genes are TRBV5-8 and TRBJ1-1; D is unresolved. Between the trimmed V and J ends, which lost 4 bases and 5 bases, there was a span of 9 bases. The germline CDR1 and CDR2 sequences are SGHTS and YDEGEE. This CDR3 has 12 amino acids.